Presented here are 27 T cell receptor beta chains from one specimen sequenced in a study of cytotoxic CD8 clonotypes in ibrutinib-treated CLL. The table came from immunoSEQ multiplex PCR; TCRdb's copy has only in-frame clones and leaves some out. Among about 140,000 clones listed, 77% were seen once. The sequenced sample was PBMCs, obtained after 12 months of ibrutinib treatment. These receptors all stem from a human donor with chronic lymphocytic leukemia.

This chain uses TRBV5-4 with TRBJ1-2; a possible D gene is TRBD1 (5 bases). The germline CDR1 and CDR2 sequences are SGHNT and YYREEE (reference sequence). This CDR3 has 13 amino acids. V dropped 0 bases and J dropped 8 bases, with 11 bases sitting between them. The CDR3: CASSLGQAGGYTF. The CDR3 DNA reads TGTGCCAGCAGCTTGGGGCAGGCAGGGGGCTACACCTTC. The full variable domain, with the rest looked up from reference TRBV5-4 and TRBJ1-2, is ETGVTQSPTHLIKTRGQQVTLRCSSQSGHNTVSWYQQALGQGPQFIFQYYREEENGRGNFPPRFSGLQFPNYSSELNVNALELDDSALYLCASSLGQAGGYTFGSGTRLTVV.

This clone was counted only a few times. V gene TRBV6-5 combines with J gene TRBJ1-1; unclear D gene. CDR1 and CDR2 from the germline V gene are MNHEY and SVGAGI. V lost 4 bases and J 0 bases, leaving 15 bases between the germline ends. This CDR3 has 16 residues. The CDR3 loop is CASSFNPPPMNTEAFF. The CDR3 nucleotides read TGTGCCAGCAGTTTTAACCCCCCCCCTATGAACACTGAAGCTTTCTTT.

The chain uses TRBV28 and TRBJ2-7; 8 nucleotides agree with TRBD2. The CDR3 contains 17 residues. CDR1 MDHEN and CDR2 SYDVKM come from the germline V gene. Germline trimming cut 2 bases from V and 4 bases from J; bases unmatched to any gene: 13. As DNA, the CDR3 is TGTGCCAGCAGTTTAGCGTTCCGGGGGGGGCCGCCATACGAGCAGTACTTC. It specifies CASSLAFRGGPPYEQYF.

V gene TRBV28 combines with J gene TRBJ2-1; no firm D call. The CDR3 has 11 residues. Germline lookup yields CDR1 MDHEN and CDR2 SYDVKM. With 2 bases removed from V and 10 bases from J, the gap between germline ends came to 6 bases. The DNA of the CDR3 is TGTGCCAGCAGTTTAATCCGGGAGCAGTTCTTC. The encoded protein is CASSLIREQFF.

This chain connects TRBV9 to TRBJ2-3, with TRBD2 matching over 8 bases. Losses at the gene ends were 0 bases for V and 4 bases for J; bases not matched to a gene: 4. The germline CDR1 and CDR2 sequences are SGDLS and YYNGEE. The length of the CDR3 is 15 residues. CDR3 sequence reads: CASSVAAGVADTQYF. The CDR3 DNA reads TGTGCCAGCAGCGTAGCAGCGGGGGTAGCAGATACGCAGTATTTT.

V gene TRBV10-3 combines with J gene TRBJ2-2, with 9 bases aligning to TRBD1. V dropped 11 bases and J dropped 3; count of bases not matched to a gene: 4. The germline V gene encodes CDR1 ENHRY and CDR2 SYGVKD. CDR3 length: 13 amino acids. CDR3 sequence reads: CAVRTGDTGELFF. Here the CDR3 DNA reads TGTGCCGTAAGGACAGGGGACACCGGGGAGCTGTTTTTT.

This chain links TRBV30 with TRBJ1-2; D call uncertain. The CDR3 is 13 amino acids. V lost 1 base, J lost 0 bases, and 6 bases lay in between. Germline V CDR1 and CDR2: GTSNPN, SVGIG (reference sequence). The CDR3 loop is CAWSDQPNYGYTF. For the CDR3, the DNA is TGTGCCTGGAGTGACCAGCCTAACTATGGCTACACCTTC.

The chain links TRBV5-1 to TRBJ2-7, with D possibly being TRBD2 (6 bases). Trimming took 4 bases from V and 3 from J, leaving 11 bases between them. Germline CDR1 is SGHRS and CDR2 is YFSETQ. The CDR3 is made up of 13 amino acids. The CDR3 is CASSLSSDYEQYF. In DNA, the CDR3 is TGCGCCAGCAGCCTGTCTAGCGACTACGAGCAGTACTTC.

The chain employs TRBV18 and TRBJ2-1; perhaps TRBD2 as D (5 bases). Germline assignment: CDR1 KGHSH and CDR2 LQKENI. Trimming cost V 0 bases and J 8 bases, with 8 bases left between them. The CDR3 consists of 13 residues. CDR3 nucleotide sequence: TGTGCCAGCTCACCACCGTCAGCGGATGAGCAGTTCTTC. This encodes CASSPPSADEQFF.

This clone was seen many times. V and J are TRBV7-9 and TRBJ2-5; 8 bases line up with TRBD1. The length of the CDR3 is 13 residues. V was pared by 6 bases and J by 2 bases, with 2 bases of the junction left unmatched. Germline CDR1 and CDR2: SEHNR and FQNEAQ (reference sequence). The CDR3 loop is CASSGQGQETQYF. DNA for the CDR3: TGTGCCAGCAGTGGACAGGGACAAGAGACCCAGTACTTC. Full variable domain (rest looked up from reference TRBV7-9 and TRBJ2-5): DTGVSQNPRHKITKRGQNVTFRCDPISEHNRLYWYRQTLGQGPEFLTYFQNEAQLEKSRLLSDRFSAERPKGSFSTLEIQRTEQGDSAMYLCASSGQGQETQYFGPGTRLLVL.

The chain carries TRBV27 and TRBJ2-7; TRBD1 matches at 11 bases. V was clipped by 3 bases and J by 6 bases; unmatched bases: 4. From germline, CDR1 is MNHEY and CDR2 SMNVEV (reference sequence). The length of the CDR3 is 14 residues. CDR3 nucleotide sequence: TGTGCCAGCAGTTTCGGGACAGGGGGAGGCGAGCAGTACTTC. Encoded protein: CASSFGTGGGEQYF.

The table lists this clone with a count of one. The chain carries TRBV4-2 and TRBJ2-7; TRBD2 matches 9 bases. CDR3 size: 15 residues. The germline gives CDR1 LGHNA, CDR2 YNFKEQ. Unmatched junction bases numbered 4, after V lost 2 bases and J lost 2 bases. The CDR3 here is CASSQSLAGAYEQYF. The CDR3 DNA is TGTGCCAGCAGCCAATCGTTAGCGGGAGCCTACGAGCAGTACTTC.

V gene TRBV28 combines with J gene TRBJ1-6; D unclear. This CDR3 is built from 15 residues. V lost 4 bases, J lost 3 bases, and 10 bases lay in between. The V gene's germline CDR1 is MDHEN and CDR2 SYDVKM. CDR3 in amino acids: CASSSQAVYNSPLHF. The CDR3, as DNA: TGTGCCAGCAGTTCCCAGGCAGTCTATAATTCACCCCTCCACTTT.

A single count supports this clone. This chain uses TRBV19 with TRBJ1-5; D unclear. With 8 bases removed from V and 7 bases from J, the gap between germline ends came to 12 bases. In germline, CDR1 is LNHDA, CDR2 SQIVND (reference sequence). This CDR3 has 12 residues. Here the CDR3 reads CASCTGGQPQHF. Written as DNA, the CDR3 is TGTGCCAGTTGTACGGGAGGACAGCCCCAGCATTTT.

V is TRBV9 and J is TRBJ2-3, with 9 bases identical to TRBD2. The germline gives CDR1 SGDLS, CDR2 YYNGEE. The V gene end was trimmed by 7 bases and the J gene end by 4 bases; junction bases not matched to a gene: 10. The CDR3 covers 15 residues. The CDR3: CASSRGGGAADTQYF. CDR3 bases: TGTGCCAGCTCCCGGGGCGGGGGGGCCGCAGATACGCAGTATTTT.

The rearrangement links TRBV4-3 to TRBJ1-4; tentative D call: TRBD1 (5 bases). With 0 bases removed from V and 7 bases from J, the gap between germline ends came to 12 bases. CDR1 is LGHNA, CDR2 YSLEER, per germline. This CDR3 has 15 amino acids. The DNA of the CDR3 is TGCGCCAGCAGCCAAGATCAGGGATGGGGTGAAAAACTGTTTTTT. This codes for CASSQDQGWGEKLFF.

This rearrangement joins TRBV11-3 to TRBJ2-2; either TRBD1 or TRBD2 may supply D (5 bases each). The CDR3 spans 16 residues. Per germline, CDR1 SGHNT and CDR2 YENEEA. V lost 3 bases to trimming and J lost 0 bases, with 11 bases between them. The CDR3 region has the DNA TGTGCCAGCAGCTTGGCCGGGACGACGAACACCGGGGAGCTGTTTTTT. Encoded protein: CASSLAGTTNTGELFF.

The V gene is TRBV28, the J gene TRBJ1-2; D unclear. From germline, CDR1 is MDHEN and CDR2 SYDVKM. Trimming cost V 11 bases and J 0 bases, with 16 bases left between them. This CDR3 is 14 amino acids long. For the CDR3, the DNA is TGTGCCTGCAAAAAGAGGGCGTCTAACTATGGCTACACCTTC. Its translation is CACKKRASNYGYTF.

About this clone itself: The junction departs from the called germline gene at one end, perhaps through a read error. The chain employs TRBV27 and TRBJ2-7, with 9 bases aligning to TRBD2. Germline CDR1 and CDR2: MNHEY and SMNVEV (reference sequence). The CDR3 loop spans 15 amino acids. CDR3 sequence (DNA): TGTGCCAGCAGTTTCGCCGGGACTAGCTCCCACGAGCAGTACTTC. Protein product: CASSFAGTSSHEQYF.

V gene TRBV9 combines with J gene TRBJ1-2; D unclear. In germline, CDR1 is SGDLS, CDR2 YYNGEE. The CDR3 covers 14 residues. The V end was cut by 0 bases, the J end by 4 bases, with 10 bases between. CDR3 in DNA: TGTGCCAGCAGCGTAGAACCAGCCACCTATGGCTACACCTTC. This encodes CASSVEPATYGYTF.

The CDR3 coding sequence is TGTGCCAGCATATTCCGTCCCGGAGAGAAAATACAAAGCACAGATACGCAGTATTTT. It specifies CASIFRPGEKIQSTDTQYF. The rearrangement uses TRBV2 and TRBJ2-3; unclear D gene. Germline V CDR1 and CDR2: SNHLY, FYNNEI. V gave up 7 bases and J gave up 0 bases, with 26 bases separating them. The CDR3 sequence is 19 residues long. Supplemented by reference TRBV2 and TRBJ2-3, the full variable domain reads EPEVTQTPSHQVTQMGQEVILRCVPISNHLYFYWYRQILGQKVEFLVSFYNNEISEKSEIFDDQFSVERPDGSNFTLKIRSTKLEDSAMYFCASIFRPGEKIQSTDTQYFGPGTRLTVL.

The chain carries TRBV4-2 and TRBJ1-2; D gene ambiguous. CDR1 LGHNA and CDR2 YNFKEQ come from the germline V gene. The CDR3 sequence is 14 residues long. Trimming pared 7 bases from V and 8 bases from J, leaving 20 bases between. CDR3 in amino acids: CASTMMTQSQGYTF. CDR3 bases: TGTGCCAGCACCATGATGACACAAAGTCAAGGCTACACCTTC.

This chain connects TRBV6-5 to TRBJ1-2, with D possibly matching TRBD1 (5 bases). Germline V gene data show CDR1 as MNHEY and CDR2 as SVGAGI. The V gene lost 6 bases and the J gene lost 4 bases, with 18 bases spanning the gap. CDR3 size: 15 residues. CDR3 nucleotide sequence: TGTGCCAGCAGCCGCGACCCCACAGGTTCCTATGGCTACACCTTC. This gives the protein CASSRDPTGSYGYTF.

This clone was observed a few times. This chain joins TRBV20-1 and TRBJ2-7; the D gene is possibly TRBD1 (6 bases). Per the germline V gene, CDR1 is DFQATT and CDR2 is SNEGSKA (reference sequence). Trimming took 2 bases from V and 9 from J, leaving 11 bases between them. The CDR3 has 11 residues. This CDR3 reads CSARSPRGQYF. The CDR3 nucleotides are TGCAGTGCTAGATCGCCCAGGGGGCAGTACTTC.

CDR3 region: CASSGNQGQPQHF. CDR3 nucleotide sequence: TGTGCCAGCAGCGGAAACCAGGGTCAGCCCCAGCATTTT. The chain recombines TRBV7-6 with TRBJ1-5; possibly TRBD1 for D (5 bases). Trimming stripped 5 bases from V and 6 bases from J, with 11 bases between. Germline lookup yields CDR1 SGHVS and CDR2 FNYEAQ. The CDR3 length is 13 residues.

The chain recombines TRBV5-4 with TRBJ2-3; TRBD1 matches 11 bases. The CDR3 runs 16 residues. Trimming took 4 bases from V and 4 from J; bases not matched to a gene: 8. Germline V gene lookup returns CDR1 SGHNT and CDR2 YYREEE (reference sequence). DNA for the CDR3: TGTGCCAGCAGCCCCGGGACAGGGGGTCTCGCAGATACGCAGTATTTT. This codes for CASSPGTGGLADTQYF.

The chain joins TRBV6-4 to TRBJ2-2; 7 bases agree with TRBD1. The CDR3 has 16 residues. J was trimmed by 7 bases and V by 5 bases; bases with no gene match: 13. Germline assignment: CDR1 MRHNA and CDR2 SNTAGT. The CDR3 DNA follows: TGTGCCAGCAGTAAAAGACCACAGGGGACGGGCGGGGAGCTGTTTTTT. Amino acid sequence: CASSKRPQGTGGELFF.